This TCR beta chain comes out of a study of T-cell memory formation after mild COVID-19. Study-wide findings and caveats: Memory from before infection featured some responding clones, which suggests cross-reactive memory joined. Chiefly within CM and EM were the contracting CD4+ clones; CD8+ ones were within EMRA.

TCRdb recomputed calls from the 5' RACE reads with MiXCR, one row per CDR3 protein. The sample shows 250,000 to 300,000 distinct CDR3 sequences, roughly 18% of them seen only once. As concerns this clonotype: Antigen unknown.

Per germline, CDR1 SGHRS and CDR2 YFSETQ. V dropped 1 base and J dropped 2 bases, with 9 bases sitting between them. The CDR3 has 14 residues. The clonotype comes from a young man who had mild COVID-19 (a few samples of this study predate the infection). Cell type and time point are not known. This sequence joins TRBV5-1 and TRBJ2-5; the D gene is possibly TRBD1 (5 bases). What was sequenced was PBMCs or a T cell subset sorted from them (not recorded which). The CDR3 coding sequence is TGCGCCAGCAGCTTGAGGGGCAGACAAGAGACCCAGTACTTC. It translates to CASSLRGRQETQYF. The full variable domain, completed using reference TRBV5-1 and TRBJ2-5, is KAGVTQTPRYLIKTRGQQVTLSCSPISGHRSVSWYQQTPGQGLQFLFEYFSETQRNKGNFPGRFSGRQFSNSRSEMNVSTLELGDSALYLCASSLRGRQETQYFGPGTRLLVL.